The 28 T cell receptor beta chains in this list originate from one sample, sequenced in a study of PD-1 blockade in classical Hodgkin lymphoma. Documented time point: cycle 4 day 1 (C4D1), after five to seven weeks of nivolumab. Exposure to brentuximab vedotin varied, and each patient had relapsed following autologous stem cell transplantation. Purification of CD4+ T cells from thawed PBMCs was performed via magnetic negative selection. Sequencing was performed with immunoSEQ multiplex PCR; in TCRdb, only in-frame clones are kept and a portion is missing. Counted here are some 30,000 clones, about 86% occurring once; the ten biggest clones make up about 0.85%. This sample comprised CD4+ T cells from blood, obtained before the fourth cycle of nivolumab. These receptor sequences come from a human donor with classical Hodgkin lymphoma.

This chain uses TRBV10-3 with TRBJ2-5; 7 nucleotides line up with TRBD2. Germline CDR1 ENHRY, CDR2 SYGVKD. V was clipped by 5 bases and J by 5 bases; unmatched bases: 8. The CDR3 sequence is 14 residues long. The CDR3 DNA sequence: TGTGCCATCAGTCAAGAACTAGCGAGGGAGACCCAGTACTTC. It codes for CAISQELARETQYF.

V and J are TRBV10-3 and TRBJ2-7; D might be TRBD2 (5 bases). This CDR3 comprises 15 residues. V dropped 1 base and J dropped 7 bases, with 17 bases sitting between them. Germline V lookup: CDR1 ENHRY, CDR2 SYGVKD. The CDR3 region is CAISEYSDTSGEQYF. CDR3 nucleotides: TGTGCCATCAGTGAGTATTCCGACACGTCGGGGGAGCAGTACTTC.

V and J are TRBV21-1 and TRBJ1-3. TRBV21-1 is a pseudogene locus. This CDR3 is 14 amino acids long. CDR3 region: CASTCQNSGNTIYF. In DNA, the CDR3 is TGTGCCAGCACCTGTCAAAACTCTGGAAACACCATATATTTT.

This clone has a handful of counts. The V and J genes are TRBV27 and TRBJ1-4; D is unclear. Trimming took off 2 bases at V and 2 bases at J, with 6 bases between the two ends. Germline V CDR1 and CDR2: MNHEY, SMNVEV (reference sequence). This CDR3 is built from 14 residues. Here the CDR3 reads CASSLSRTNEKLFF. The DNA of the CDR3 is TGTGCCAGCAGTTTAAGCAGGACTAATGAAAAACTGTTTTTT.

The chain uses TRBV6-1 and TRBJ2-2, with D perhaps matching TRBD1 (6 bases). Germline V gene data show CDR1 as MNHNS and CDR2 as SASEGT. The CDR3 length is 14 residues. With 6 bases removed from V and 3 bases from J, the gap between germline ends came to 11 bases. CDR3 bases: TGTGCCAGCAGACAGGGACGGGACACCGGGGAGCTGTTTTTT. Translation: CASRQGRDTGELFF.

The genes are TRBV4-1 and TRBJ1-6; D gene unclear. V was clipped by 3 bases and J by 5 bases, with 14 bases between them. Germline CDR1 reads MGHRA; CDR2 reads YSYEKL. The CDR3 is 16 amino acids. CDR3 nucleotides: TGCGCCAGCAGCCAGGAGGCGGGGAAGGATAATTCACCCCTCCACTTT. It codes for CASSQEAGKDNSPLHF.

The chain has TRBV29-1 and TRBJ2-5; TRBD2 might be the D (6 bases). The CDR3 runs 12 residues. V gave up 8 bases and J gave up 2 bases, with 12 bases separating them. Germline loops: CDR1 SQVTM, CDR2 ANQGSEA. The CDR3 reads CSRRRAQETQYF. The CDR3 nucleotides read TGCAGCCGCAGGAGGGCGCAAGAGACCCAGTACTTC.

The chain carries TRBV10-3 and TRBJ2-7, with 10 bases identical to TRBD2. Germline V gene lookup returns CDR1 ENHRY and CDR2 SYGVKD. The V and J ends lost 11 bases and 3 bases, in that order; junction bases with no gene match: 13. This CDR3 has 15 residues. CDR3 loop: CAPMGGLAAIYEQYF. The CDR3 DNA reads as TGTGCCCCAATGGGAGGACTAGCGGCCATCTACGAGCAGTACTTC.

The chain recombines TRBV5-1 with TRBJ2-6; D remains ambiguous. Germline CDR1 reads SGHRS; CDR2 reads YFSETQ. Between the trimmed V and J ends, which lost 0 bases and 0 bases, there was a span of 4 bases. The CDR3 sequence is 15 residues long. The CDR3 DNA reads TGCGCCAGCAGCTTGGAGGACTCTGGGGCCAACGTCCTGACTTTC. This sequence encodes CASSLEDSGANVLTF.

As to this clone: The same CDR3 also results from other DNA sequences found in this sample. The chain has TRBV11-1 and TRBJ1-1; D might be TRBD1 (6 bases). The V gene's germline CDR1 is SGHAT and CDR2 FQDESV (reference sequence). Trimming cost V 5 bases and J 2 bases, with 21 bases left between them. There are 17 residues in the CDR3. The CDR3 sequence is CASSGWPLPQGNTEAFF. CDR3 DNA sequence: TGTGCCAGCAGCGGTTGGCCCTTGCCACAGGGTAACACTGAAGCTTTCTTT.

The chain couples TRBV5-8 to TRBJ1-1; D uncertain. Trimming took 8 bases from V and 1 from J, leaving 12 bases between them. The CDR3 spans 13 residues. Germline V gives CDR1 SGHTS, CDR2 YDEGEE. The DNA of the CDR3 is TGTGCCAGTCAGAACCTGGAGAACACTGAAGCTTTCTTT. Protein sequence: CASQNLENTEAFF.

The genes are TRBV2 and TRBJ2-3, with TRBD2 matching 8 bases. Germline V gene sequence: CDR1 SNHLY, CDR2 FYNNEI. V lost 9 bases and J lost 4; bases outside the gene matches: 3. CDR3 length: 12 amino acids. CDR3 DNA sequence: TGTGCCAGAGGACTAGCATCAGATACGCAGTATTTT. Amino acid sequence: CARGLASDTQYF.

V is TRBV6-6 and J is TRBJ2-5; D remains unclear. The CDR3 consists of 15 residues. The germline V gene encodes CDR1 MNHNY and CDR2 SVGAGI (reference sequence). Trimming removed 0 bases from V and 1 base from J, with 9 bases in between. CDR3 DNA sequence: TGTGCCAGCAGTTACTCGTTGGGTATCCAAGAGACCCAGTACTTC. Residues: CASSYSLGIQETQYF.

The chain recombines TRBV5-1 with TRBJ1-1, with TRBD1 as a possible D gene (6 bases). Germline V gene lookup returns CDR1 SGHRS and CDR2 YFSETQ. The CDR3 is 15 residues long. Trimming pared 3 bases from V and 2 bases from J, leaving 14 bases between. The CDR3, as DNA: TGCGCCAGCAGCTCTTTAATACAGGGCAACACTGAAGCTTTCTTT. Protein sequence: CASSSLIQGNTEAFF.

The V gene is TRBV5-4, the J gene TRBJ1-2; D is unclear. CDR1 is SGHNT, CDR2 YYREEE, per germline (reference sequence). V lost 1 base and J 3 bases, leaving 7 bases between the germline ends. This CDR3 is 13 amino acids long. The CDR3: CASSLTRDYGYTF. CDR3 in DNA: TGTGCCAGCAGCTTGACACGGGACTATGGCTACACCTTC.

This clone was recorded a few times. The chain has TRBV7-6 and TRBJ1-3; possibly TRBD1 for D (5 bases). This CDR3 is built from 14 residues. V dropped 8 bases and J dropped 0 bases, with 11 bases sitting between them. CDR1 SGHVS and CDR2 FNYEAQ come from the germline V gene. In DNA, the CDR3 is TGTGCCAGCGGCAGGGCCCGCTCTGGAAACACCATATATTTT. This gives the protein CASGRARSGNTIYF.

V is TRBV30 and J is TRBJ1-2; D unclear. The germline gives CDR1 GTSNPN, CDR2 SVGIG (reference sequence). There are 12 residues in the CDR3. The V and J ends lost 0 bases and 4 bases respectively, with 6 bases between them. The CDR3 DNA follows: TGTGCCTGGAGTGTTGGATTCTATGGCTACACCTTC. Translated, it gives CAWSVGFYGYTF.

V usage is TRBV30 and J usage is TRBJ1-2, with D unresolved. CDR1 is GTSNPN and CDR2 is SVGIG in the germline V gene (reference sequence). Between the trimmed V and J ends, which lost 2 bases and 4 bases, there was a span of 17 bases. The CDR3 extends over 15 amino acids. The CDR3: CAWSPLRARVYGYTF. CDR3 DNA: TGTGCCTGGAGTCCTTTAAGGGCCCGAGTCTATGGCTACACCTTC.

V gene TRBV5-4 combines with J gene TRBJ1-6; D is perhaps TRBD1 (6 bases). The CDR3 extends over 16 amino acids. V was clipped by 4 bases and J by 4 bases, with 15 bases between them. CDR1 is SGHNT, CDR2 YYREEE, per germline (reference sequence). Written as DNA, the CDR3 is TGTGCCAGCAGCCCCGCCGTTCAGGGGTATAATTCACCCCTCCACTTT. Its protein is CASSPAVQGYNSPLHF.

This clone was observed a single time. The CDR3 protein is CASSYRDRTNYGYTF. The CDR3 region has the DNA TGTGCCAGCAGTTACAGGGATCGGACTAACTATGGCTACACCTTC. This chain links TRBV28 with TRBJ1-2; weak D call: TRBD1 (6 bases). Trimming removed 4 bases from V and 0 bases from J, with 12 bases in between. This CDR3 has 15 amino acids. The germline gives CDR1 MDHEN, CDR2 SYDVKM.

This chain connects TRBV7-3 to TRBJ2-1; 9 bases line up with TRBD1. The CDR3 covers 15 residues. Per germline, CDR1 SGHTA and CDR2 FQGTGA. The V and J ends lost 5 bases and 6 bases, in that order; junction bases with no gene match: 8. DNA of the CDR3: TGTGCCAGCAGCCGGGGACAGGGAGGAGTCAATGAGCAGTTCTTC. Amino acids: CASSRGQGGVNEQFF. Full variable domain (outside the CDR3, taken from reference TRBV7-3 and TRBJ2-1): GAGVSQTPSNKVTEKGKYVELRCDPISGHTALYWYRQSLGQGPEFLIYFQGTGAADDSGLPNDRFFAVRPEGSVSTLKIQRTERGDSAVYLCASSRGQGGVNEQFFGPGTRLTVL.

V and J are TRBV13 and TRBJ2-5; tentatively, D is TRBD1 (9 bases). The CDR3 extends over 18 amino acids. The germline CDR1 and CDR2 sequences are PRHDT and FYEKMQ (reference sequence). V lost 5 bases to trimming and J lost 5 bases, with 27 bases between them. DNA of the CDR3: TGTGCCAGCAGCGTAGCGGGACAGGGTCATCCCTCGTGGGAGACCCAGTACTTC. Translated, it gives CASSVAGQGHPSWETQYF.

The V gene is TRBV13, the J gene TRBJ2-5, with TRBD2 identical over 13 bases. CDR3 length: 18 amino acids. Looked up from germline, CDR1 is PRHDT and CDR2 is FYEKMQ (reference sequence). Unmatched junction bases numbered 4, after V lost 0 bases and J lost 0 bases. CDR3 sequence: CASSLGRTSGGHQETQYF. CDR3 DNA sequence: TGTGCCAGCAGCTTAGGCAGGACTAGCGGGGGACACCAAGAGACCCAGTACTTC.

V gene TRBV5-1 combines with J gene TRBJ2-1, with 7 nucleotides matching TRBD2. Per germline, CDR1 SGHRS and CDR2 YFSETQ. The trim removed 0 bases at V and 4 bases at J, leaving 10 bases unmatched. The CDR3 loop spans 17 amino acids. The CDR3 DNA reads TGCGCCAGCAGCTTGGATCCGGGTAGCGGGCGATACAATGAGCAGTTCTTC. It specifies CASSLDPGSGRYNEQFF.

This clone was recorded only once. The chain joins TRBV6-6 to TRBJ2-7, with D maybe TRBD2 (5 bases). The germline V gene encodes CDR1 MNHNY and CDR2 SVGAGI (reference sequence). CDR3 length equals 13 residues. The V end was cut by 5 bases, the J end by 7 bases, with 15 bases between. The DNA of the CDR3 is TGTGCCAGCAGTCAACCGGGAAGAAGTGAGCAGTACTTC. It specifies CASSQPGRSEQYF.

The chain joins TRBV30 to TRBJ1-1, with D tentatively TRBD1 (5 bases). The CDR3 sequence is 13 residues long. V gave up 6 bases and J gave up 1 base, with 12 bases separating them. The germline CDR1 and CDR2 sequences are GTSNPN and SVGIG (reference sequence). CDR3 sequence: CACKGRRNTEAFF. DNA for the CDR3: TGTGCCTGTAAGGGACGGAGGAACACTGAAGCTTTCTTT.

On this clone itself: The conserved phenylalanine or tryptophan is not found at the CDR3 terminus, so this likely reflects a read error. It is unclear where the CDR3 begins or ends on the DNA, so no DNA is shown, and the CDR3 is as TCRdb lists it. The chain links TRBV14 to TRBJ2-7; the table calls TRBD1, which could not be checked here. CDR1 and CDR2 from the germline V gene are SGHDN and FVKESK. The CDR3 length equals 10 residues, ends included. CDR3 amino acids: CASSLGGQGL.

This chain joins TRBV11-2 and TRBJ1-1, with 9 bases that match TRBD1. CDR1 is SGHAT, CDR2 FQNNGV, per germline. The trim removed 4 bases at V and 0 bases at J, leaving 3 bases unmatched. There are 15 residues in the CDR3. CDR3 residues: CASSWGTGLNTEAFF. CDR3 nucleotides: TGTGCCAGCAGCTGGGGGACAGGGTTGAACACTGAAGCTTTCTTT. Full variable domain (rest looked up from reference TRBV11-2 and TRBJ1-1): EAGVAQSPRYKIIEKRQSVAFWCNPISGHATLYWYQQILGQGPKLLIQFQNNGVVDDSQLPKDRFSAERLKGVDSTLKIQPAKLEDSAVYLCASSWGTGLNTEAFFGQGTRLTVV.